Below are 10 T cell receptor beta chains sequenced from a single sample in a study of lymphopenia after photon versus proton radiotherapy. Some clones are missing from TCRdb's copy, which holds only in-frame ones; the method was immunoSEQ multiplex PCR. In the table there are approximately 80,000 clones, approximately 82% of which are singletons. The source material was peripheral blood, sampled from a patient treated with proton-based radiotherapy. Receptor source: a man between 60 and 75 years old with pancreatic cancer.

The CDR3 coding sequence is TGTGCCAGCTCACTCTTAGGCGGGAGTGCAAGTGAGCAGTTCTTC. Protein product: CASSLLGGSASEQFF. The rearrangement uses TRBV18 and TRBJ2-1; 7 bases line up with TRBD2. There are 15 residues in the CDR3. Germline V lookup: CDR1 KGHSH, CDR2 LQKENI. V trimming: 4 bases; J trimming: 9 bases; junction bases outside the gene matches: 12.

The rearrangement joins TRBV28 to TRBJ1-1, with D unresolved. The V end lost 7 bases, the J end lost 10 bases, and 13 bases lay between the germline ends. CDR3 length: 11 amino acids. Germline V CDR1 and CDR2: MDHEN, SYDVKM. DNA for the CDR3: TGTGCCAGCACGGGTGGGGTCCGAGCTTTCTTT. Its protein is CASTGGVRAFF.

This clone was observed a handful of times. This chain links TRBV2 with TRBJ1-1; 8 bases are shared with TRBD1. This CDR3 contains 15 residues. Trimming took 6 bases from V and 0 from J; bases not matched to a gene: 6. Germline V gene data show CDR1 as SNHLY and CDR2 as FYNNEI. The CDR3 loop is CASSPGGLMNTEAFF. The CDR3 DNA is TGTGCCAGCAGCCCAGGGGGCCTGATGAACACTGAAGCTTTCTTT.

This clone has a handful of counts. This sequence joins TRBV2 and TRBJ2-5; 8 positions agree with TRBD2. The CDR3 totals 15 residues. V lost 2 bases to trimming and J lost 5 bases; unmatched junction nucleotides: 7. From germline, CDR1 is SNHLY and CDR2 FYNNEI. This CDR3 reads CASSEYGRAGETQYF. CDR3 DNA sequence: TGTGCCAGCAGTGAATACGGGAGGGCCGGCGAGACCCAGTACTTC.

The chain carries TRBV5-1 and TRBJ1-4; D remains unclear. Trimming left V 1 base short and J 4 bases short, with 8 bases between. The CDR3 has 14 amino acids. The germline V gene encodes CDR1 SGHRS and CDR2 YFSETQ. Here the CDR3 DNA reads TGCGCCAGCAGCTTGCGGGGTTTTAATGAAAAACTGTTTTTT. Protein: CASSLRGFNEKLFF.

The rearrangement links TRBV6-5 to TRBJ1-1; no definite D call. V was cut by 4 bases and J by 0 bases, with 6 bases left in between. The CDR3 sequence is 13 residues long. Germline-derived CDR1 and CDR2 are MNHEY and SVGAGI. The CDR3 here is CASSFSVNTEAFF. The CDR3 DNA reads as TGTGCCAGCAGTTTCTCAGTGAACACTGAAGCTTTCTTT.

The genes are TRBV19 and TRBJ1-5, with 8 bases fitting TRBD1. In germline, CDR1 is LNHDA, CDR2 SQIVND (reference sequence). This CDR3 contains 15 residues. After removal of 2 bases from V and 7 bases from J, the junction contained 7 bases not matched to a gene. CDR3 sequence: CASSIFGQGGQPQHF. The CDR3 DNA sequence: TGTGCCAGTAGTATATTCGGACAGGGCGGCCAGCCCCAGCATTTT. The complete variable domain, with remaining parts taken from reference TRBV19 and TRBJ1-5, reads DGGITQSPKYLFRKEGQNVTLSCEQNLNHDAMYWYRQDPGQGLRLIYYSQIVNDFQKGDIAEGYSVSREKKESFPLTVTSAQKNPTAFYLCASSIFGQGGQPQHFGDGTRLSIL.

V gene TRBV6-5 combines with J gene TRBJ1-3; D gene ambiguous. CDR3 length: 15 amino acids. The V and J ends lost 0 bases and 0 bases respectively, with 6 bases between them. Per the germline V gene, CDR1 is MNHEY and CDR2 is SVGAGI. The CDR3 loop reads CASSYSMDSGNTIYF. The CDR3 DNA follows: TGTGCCAGCAGTTACTCGATGGACTCTGGAAACACCATATATTTT.

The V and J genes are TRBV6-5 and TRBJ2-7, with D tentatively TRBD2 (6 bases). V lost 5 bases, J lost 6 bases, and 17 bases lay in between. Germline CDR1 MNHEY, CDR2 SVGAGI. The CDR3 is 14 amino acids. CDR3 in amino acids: CASSAREIILEQYF. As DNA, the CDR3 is TGTGCCAGCAGTGCCCGGGAGATAATCCTCGAGCAGTACTTC.

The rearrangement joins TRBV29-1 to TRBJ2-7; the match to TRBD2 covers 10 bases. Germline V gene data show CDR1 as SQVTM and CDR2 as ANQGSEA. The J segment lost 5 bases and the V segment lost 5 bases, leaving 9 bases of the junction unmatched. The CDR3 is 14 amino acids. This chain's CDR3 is CSVLSLAGVHEQYF. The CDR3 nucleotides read TGCAGCGTTTTGTCCCTAGCGGGAGTTCACGAGCAGTACTTC.